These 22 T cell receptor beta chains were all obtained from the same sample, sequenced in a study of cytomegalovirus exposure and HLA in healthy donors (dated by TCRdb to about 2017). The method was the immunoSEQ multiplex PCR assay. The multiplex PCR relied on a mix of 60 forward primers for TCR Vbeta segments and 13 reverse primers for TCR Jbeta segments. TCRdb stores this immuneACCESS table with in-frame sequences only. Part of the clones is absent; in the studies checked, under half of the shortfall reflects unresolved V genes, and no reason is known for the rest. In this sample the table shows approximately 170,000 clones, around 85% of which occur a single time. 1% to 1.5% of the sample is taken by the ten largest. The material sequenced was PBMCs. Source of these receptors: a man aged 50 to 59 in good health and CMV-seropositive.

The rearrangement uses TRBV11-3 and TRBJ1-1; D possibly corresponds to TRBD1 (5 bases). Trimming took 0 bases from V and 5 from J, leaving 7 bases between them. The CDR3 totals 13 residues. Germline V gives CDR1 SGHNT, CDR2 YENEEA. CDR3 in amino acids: CASSLERGTEAFF. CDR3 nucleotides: TGTGCCAGCAGCTTAGAGCGGGGGACTGAAGCTTTCTTT.

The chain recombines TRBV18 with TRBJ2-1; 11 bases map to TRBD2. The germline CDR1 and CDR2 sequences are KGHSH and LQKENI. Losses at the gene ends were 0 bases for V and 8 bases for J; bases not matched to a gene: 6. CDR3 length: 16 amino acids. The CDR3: CASSPPVAGGPDEQFF. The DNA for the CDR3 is TGTGCCAGCTCACCACCGGTAGCGGGAGGGCCCGATGAGCAGTTCTTC.

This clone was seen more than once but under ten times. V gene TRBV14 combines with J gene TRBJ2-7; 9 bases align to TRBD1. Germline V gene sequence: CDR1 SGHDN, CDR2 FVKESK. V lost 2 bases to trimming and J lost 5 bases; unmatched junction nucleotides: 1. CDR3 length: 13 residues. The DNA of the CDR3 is TGTGCCAGCAGCCAATGGGACAGGGACGAGCAGTACTTC. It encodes CASSQWDRDEQYF. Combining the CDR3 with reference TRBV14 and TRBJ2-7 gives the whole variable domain EAGVTQFPSHSVIEKGQTVTLRCDPISGHDNLYWYRRVMGKEIKFLLHFVKESKQDESGMPNNRFLAERTGGTYSTLKVQPAELEDSGVYFCASSQWDRDEQYFGPGTRLTVT.

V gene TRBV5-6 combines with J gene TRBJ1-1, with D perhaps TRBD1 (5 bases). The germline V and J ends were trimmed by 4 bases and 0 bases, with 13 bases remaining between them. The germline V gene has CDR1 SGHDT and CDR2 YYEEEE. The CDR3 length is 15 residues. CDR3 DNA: TGTGCCAGCAGCCACCCACAGGTGCTGAACACTGAAGCTTTCTTT. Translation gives CASSHPQVLNTEAFF.

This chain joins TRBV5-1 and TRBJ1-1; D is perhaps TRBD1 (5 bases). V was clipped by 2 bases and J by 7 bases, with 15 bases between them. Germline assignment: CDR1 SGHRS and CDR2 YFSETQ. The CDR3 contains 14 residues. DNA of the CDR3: TGCGCCAGCAGCTTTCCAGGGAACACTGTTGAAGCTTTCTTT. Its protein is CASSFPGNTVEAFF.

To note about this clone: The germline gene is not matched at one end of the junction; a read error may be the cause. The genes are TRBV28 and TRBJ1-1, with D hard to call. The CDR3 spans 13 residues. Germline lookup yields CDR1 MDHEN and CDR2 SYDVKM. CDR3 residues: CASSFSPFPEAFF. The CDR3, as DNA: TGTGCCAGCAGTTTCTCCCCTTTTCCTGAGGCTTTCTTT.

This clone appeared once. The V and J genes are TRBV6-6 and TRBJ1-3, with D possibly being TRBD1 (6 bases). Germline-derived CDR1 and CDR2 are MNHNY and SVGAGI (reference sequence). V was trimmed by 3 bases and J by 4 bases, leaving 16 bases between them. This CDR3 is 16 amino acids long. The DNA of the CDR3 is TGTGCCAGCAGTTATAGTACAGGGCGAAGGGGAAACACCATATATTTT. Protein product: CASSYSTGRRGNTIYF.

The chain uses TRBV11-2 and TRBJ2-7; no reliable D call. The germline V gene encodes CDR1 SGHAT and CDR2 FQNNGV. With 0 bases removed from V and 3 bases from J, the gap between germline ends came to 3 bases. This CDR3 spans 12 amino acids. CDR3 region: CASSLDRYEQYF. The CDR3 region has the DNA TGTGCCAGCAGCTTAGATCGCTACGAGCAGTACTTC. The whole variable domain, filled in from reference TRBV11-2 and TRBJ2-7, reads EAGVAQSPRYKIIEKRQSVAFWCNPISGHATLYWYQQILGQGPKLLIQFQNNGVVDDSQLPKDRFSAERLKGVDSTLKIQPAKLEDSAVYLCASSLDRYEQYFGPGTRLTVT.

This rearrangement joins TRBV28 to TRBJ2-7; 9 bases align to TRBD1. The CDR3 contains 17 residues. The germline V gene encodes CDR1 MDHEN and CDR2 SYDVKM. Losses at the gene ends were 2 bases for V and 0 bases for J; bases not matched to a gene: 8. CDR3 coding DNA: TGTGCCAGCAGTTTAGGTGGCGGACAGGGGAGCTCCTACGAGCAGTACTTC. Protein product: CASSLGGGQGSSYEQYF.

The CDR3 DNA is TGTGCCAGCAGAAGCCAGGGGGATACGCAGTATTTT. This codes for CASRSQGDTQYF. This chain connects TRBV6-5 to TRBJ2-3; D is possibly TRBD1 (6 bases). Trimming pared 6 bases from V and 6 bases from J, leaving 10 bases between. The CDR3 has 12 residues. Germline V gene sequence: CDR1 MNHEY, CDR2 SVGAGI.

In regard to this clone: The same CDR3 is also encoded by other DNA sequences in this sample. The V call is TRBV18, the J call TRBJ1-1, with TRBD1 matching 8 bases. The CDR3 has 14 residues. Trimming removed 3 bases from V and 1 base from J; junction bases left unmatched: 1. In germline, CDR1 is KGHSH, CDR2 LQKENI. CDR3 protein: CASSPQGANTEAFF. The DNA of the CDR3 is TGTGCCAGCTCACCCCAGGGGGCGAACACTGAAGCTTTCTTT.

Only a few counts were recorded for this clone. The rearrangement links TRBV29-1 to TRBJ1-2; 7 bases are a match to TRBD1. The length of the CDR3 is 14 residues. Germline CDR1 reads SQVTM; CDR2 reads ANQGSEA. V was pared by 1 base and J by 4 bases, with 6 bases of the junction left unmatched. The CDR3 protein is CSVEGDRDSYGYTF. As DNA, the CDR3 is TGCAGCGTTGAAGGAGACAGGGATAGCTATGGCTACACCTTC.

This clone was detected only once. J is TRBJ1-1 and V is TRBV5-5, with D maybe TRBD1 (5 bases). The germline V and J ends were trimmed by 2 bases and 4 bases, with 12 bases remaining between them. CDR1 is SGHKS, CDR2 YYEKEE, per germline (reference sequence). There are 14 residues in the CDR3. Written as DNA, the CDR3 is TGTGCCAGCAGCTTCCAGGGTCTTGGCACTGAAGCTTTCTTT. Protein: CASSFQGLGTEAFF. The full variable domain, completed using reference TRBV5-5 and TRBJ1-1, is DAGVTQSPTHLIKTRGQQVTLRCSPISGHKSVSWYQQVLGQGPQFIFQYYEKEERGRGNFPDRFSARQFPNYSSELNVNALLLGDSALYLCASSFQGLGTEAFFGQGTRLTVV.

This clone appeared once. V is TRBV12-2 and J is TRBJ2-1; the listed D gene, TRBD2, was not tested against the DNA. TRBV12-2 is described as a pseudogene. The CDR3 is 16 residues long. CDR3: CASRLSPGSSYNEQFF. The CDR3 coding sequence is TGTGCAAGTCGCTTGTCCCCGGGTAGCTCCTACAATGAGCAGTTCTTC.

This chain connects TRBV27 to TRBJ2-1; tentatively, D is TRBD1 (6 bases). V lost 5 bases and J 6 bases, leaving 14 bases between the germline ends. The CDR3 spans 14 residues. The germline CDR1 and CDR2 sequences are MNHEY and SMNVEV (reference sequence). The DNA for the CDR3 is TGTGCCAGCAGTCCCACCAACAGGGTCAATGAGCAGTTCTTC. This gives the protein CASSPTNRVNEQFF.

CDR3 nucleotide sequence: TGCGCCAGCAGCCCTCGGGACTTCTGGGGCACAGATACGCAGTATTTT. Its protein product is CASSPRDFWGTDTQYF. The V and J genes are TRBV4-1 and TRBJ2-3; D possibly corresponds to TRBD2 (6 bases). This CDR3 comprises 16 residues. Germline-derived CDR1 and CDR2 are MGHRA and YSYEKL. V lost 4 bases, J lost 1 base, and 15 bases lay in between.

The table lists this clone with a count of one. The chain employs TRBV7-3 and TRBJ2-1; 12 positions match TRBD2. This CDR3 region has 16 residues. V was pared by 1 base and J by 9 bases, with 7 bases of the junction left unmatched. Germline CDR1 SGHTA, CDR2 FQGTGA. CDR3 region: CASSLKALAGGSEQFF. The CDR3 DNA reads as TGTGCCAGCAGCTTAAAGGCACTAGCGGGAGGTAGTGAGCAGTTCTTC.

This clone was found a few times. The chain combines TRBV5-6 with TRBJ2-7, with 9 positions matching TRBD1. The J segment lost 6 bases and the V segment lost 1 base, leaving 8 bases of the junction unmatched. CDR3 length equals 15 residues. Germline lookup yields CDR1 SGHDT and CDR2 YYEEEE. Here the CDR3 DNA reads TGTGCCAGCAGCTTGTTGGGTACAGGGGGCGGCGAGCAGTACTTC. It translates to CASSLLGTGGGEQYF.

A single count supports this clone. The CDR3 spells CASSLRRQGLDEQYF. CDR3 DNA: TGCGCCAGCAGCTTGAGGCGGCAGGGGCTGGACGAGCAGTACTTC. The chain uses TRBV5-1 and TRBJ2-7, with D tentatively TRBD1 (6 bases). This CDR3 region has 15 residues. The V gene's germline CDR1 is SGHRS and CDR2 YFSETQ. V shed 1 base and J shed 5 bases, with 16 bases lying between them.

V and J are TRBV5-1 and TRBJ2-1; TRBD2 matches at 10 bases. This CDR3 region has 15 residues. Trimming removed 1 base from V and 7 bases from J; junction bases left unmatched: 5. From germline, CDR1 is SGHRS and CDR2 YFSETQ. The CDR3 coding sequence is TGCGCCAGCAGCTTGATGGCTAGCGGGAGTAATGAGCAGTTCTTC. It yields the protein CASSLMASGSNEQFF. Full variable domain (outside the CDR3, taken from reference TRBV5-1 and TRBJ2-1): KAGVTQTPRYLIKTRGQQVTLSCSPISGHRSVSWYQQTPGQGLQFLFEYFSETQRNKGNFPGRFSGRQFSNSRSEMNVSTLELGDSALYLCASSLMASGSNEQFFGPGTRLTVL.

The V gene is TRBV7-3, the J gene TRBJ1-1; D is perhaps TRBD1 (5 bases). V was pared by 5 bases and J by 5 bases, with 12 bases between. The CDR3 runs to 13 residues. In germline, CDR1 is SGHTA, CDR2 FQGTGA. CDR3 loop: CASSAQAGTEAFF. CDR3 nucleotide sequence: TGTGCCAGCAGCGCACAGGCGGGGACTGAAGCTTTCTTT. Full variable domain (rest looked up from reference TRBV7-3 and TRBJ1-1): GAGVSQTPSNKVTEKGKYVELRCDPISGHTALYWYRQSLGQGPEFLIYFQGTGAADDSGLPNDRFFAVRPEGSVSTLKIQRTERGDSAVYLCASSAQAGTEAFFGQGTRLTVV.

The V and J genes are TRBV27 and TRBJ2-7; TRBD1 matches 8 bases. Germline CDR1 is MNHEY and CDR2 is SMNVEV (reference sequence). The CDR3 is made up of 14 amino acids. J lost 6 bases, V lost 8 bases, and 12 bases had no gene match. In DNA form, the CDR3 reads TGTGCCAGCCGGCGGCAGACAGGGGCGGGCGAGCAGTACTTC. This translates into CASRRQTGAGEQYF.